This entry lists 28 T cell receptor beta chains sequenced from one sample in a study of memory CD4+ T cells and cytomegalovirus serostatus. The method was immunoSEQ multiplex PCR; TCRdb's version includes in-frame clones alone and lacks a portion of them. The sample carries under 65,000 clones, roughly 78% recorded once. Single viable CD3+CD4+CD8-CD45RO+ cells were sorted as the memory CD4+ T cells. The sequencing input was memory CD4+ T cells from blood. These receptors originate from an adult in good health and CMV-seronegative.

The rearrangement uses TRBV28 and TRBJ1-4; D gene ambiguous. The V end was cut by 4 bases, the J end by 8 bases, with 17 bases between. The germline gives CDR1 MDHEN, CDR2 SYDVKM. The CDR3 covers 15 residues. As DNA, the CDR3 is TGTGCCAGCAGTTCTACCGGGAGTCTAAGGGAAAAACTGTTTTTT. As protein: CASSSTGSLREKLFF.

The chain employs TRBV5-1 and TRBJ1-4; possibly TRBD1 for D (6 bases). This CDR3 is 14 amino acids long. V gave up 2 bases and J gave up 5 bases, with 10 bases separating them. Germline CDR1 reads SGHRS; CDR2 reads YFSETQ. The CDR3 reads CASSFGQGNEKLFF. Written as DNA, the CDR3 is TGCGCCAGCAGCTTCGGGCAGGGGAATGAAAAACTGTTTTTT.

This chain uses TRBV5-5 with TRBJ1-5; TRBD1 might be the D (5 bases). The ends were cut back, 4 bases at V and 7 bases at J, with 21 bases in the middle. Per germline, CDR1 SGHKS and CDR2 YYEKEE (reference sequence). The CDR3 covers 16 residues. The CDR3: CASSPSPTAMVQPQHF. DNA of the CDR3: TGTGCCAGCAGCCCCTCCCCGACAGCCATGGTCCAGCCCCAGCATTTT.

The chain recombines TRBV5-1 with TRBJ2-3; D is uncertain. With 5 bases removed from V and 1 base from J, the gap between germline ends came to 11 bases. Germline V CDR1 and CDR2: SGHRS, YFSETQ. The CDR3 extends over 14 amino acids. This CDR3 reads CASRSGPGTDTQYF. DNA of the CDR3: TGCGCCAGCAGATCCGGGCCAGGCACAGATACGCAGTATTTT.

The DNA for the CDR3 is TGCGCCAGCAGCACACAGGTTAACTCTGGGGAGCAGTACTTC. This gives the protein CASSTQVNSGEQYF. The V and J genes are TRBV5-1 and TRBJ2-7; D might be TRBD1 (5 bases). This CDR3 has 14 amino acids. Germline V gives CDR1 SGHRS, CDR2 YFSETQ. Trimming removed 4 bases from V and 7 bases from J, with 18 bases in between.

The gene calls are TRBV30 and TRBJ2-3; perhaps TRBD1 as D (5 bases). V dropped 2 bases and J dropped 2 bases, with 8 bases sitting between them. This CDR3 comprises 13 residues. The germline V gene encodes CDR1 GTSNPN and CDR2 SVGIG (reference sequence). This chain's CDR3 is CAWSQGTTDTQYF. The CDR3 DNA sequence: TGTGCCTGGAGTCAGGGTACCACAGATACGCAGTATTTT. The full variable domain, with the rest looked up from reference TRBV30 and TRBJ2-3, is SQTIHQWPATLVQPVGSPLSLECTVEGTSNPNLYWYRQAAGRGLQLLFYSVGIGQISSEVPQNLSASRPQDRQFILSSKKLLLSDSGFYLCAWSQGTTDTQYFGPGTRLTVL.

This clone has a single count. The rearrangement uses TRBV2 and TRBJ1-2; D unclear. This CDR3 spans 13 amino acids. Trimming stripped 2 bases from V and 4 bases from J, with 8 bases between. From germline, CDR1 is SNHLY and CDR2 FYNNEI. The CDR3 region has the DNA TGTGCCAGCAGTGAAAGGCAGGTCTATGGCTACACCTTC. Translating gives CASSERQVYGYTF.

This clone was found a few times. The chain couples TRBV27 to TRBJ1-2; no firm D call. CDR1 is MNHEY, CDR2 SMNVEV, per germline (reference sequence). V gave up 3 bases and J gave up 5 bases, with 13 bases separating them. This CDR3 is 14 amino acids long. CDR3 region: CASSLSKIGYGYTF. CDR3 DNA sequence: TGTGCCAGCAGTTTGAGTAAGATAGGGTATGGCTACACCTTC.

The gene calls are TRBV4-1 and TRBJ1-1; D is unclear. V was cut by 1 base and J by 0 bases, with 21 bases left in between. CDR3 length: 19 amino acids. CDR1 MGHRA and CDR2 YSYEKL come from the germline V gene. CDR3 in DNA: TGCGCCAGCAGCCAAGTGATCCCTAAAGGAAGGCTCTTGAACACTGAAGCTTTCTTT. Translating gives CASSQVIPKGRLLNTEAFF.

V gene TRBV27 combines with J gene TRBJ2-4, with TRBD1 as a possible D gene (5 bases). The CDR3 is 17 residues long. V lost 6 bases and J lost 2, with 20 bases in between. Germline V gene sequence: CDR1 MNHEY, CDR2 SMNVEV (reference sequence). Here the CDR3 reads CASRITTEQRPKNIQYF. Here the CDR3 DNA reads TGTGCCAGCAGAATAACGACAGAGCAAAGACCCAAAAACATTCAGTACTTC.

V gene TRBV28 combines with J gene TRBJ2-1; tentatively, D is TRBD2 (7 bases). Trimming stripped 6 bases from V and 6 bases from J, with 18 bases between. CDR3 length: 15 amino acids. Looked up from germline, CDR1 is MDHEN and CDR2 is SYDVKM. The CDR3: CASSHRGRGANEQFF. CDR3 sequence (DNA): TGTGCCAGCAGCCATAGGGGTCGGGGGGCCAATGAGCAGTTCTTC.

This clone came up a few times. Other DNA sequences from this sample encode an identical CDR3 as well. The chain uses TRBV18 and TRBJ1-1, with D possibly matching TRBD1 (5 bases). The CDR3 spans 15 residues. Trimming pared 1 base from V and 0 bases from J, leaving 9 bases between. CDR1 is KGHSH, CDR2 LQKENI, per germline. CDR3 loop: CASSPQGSMNTEAFF. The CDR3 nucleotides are TGTGCCAGCTCACCACAGGGGTCTATGAACACTGAAGCTTTCTTT.

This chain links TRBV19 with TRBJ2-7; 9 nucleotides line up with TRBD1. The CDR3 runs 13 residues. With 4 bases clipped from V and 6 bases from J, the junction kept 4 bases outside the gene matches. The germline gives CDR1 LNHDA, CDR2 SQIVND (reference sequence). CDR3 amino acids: CASSTGTGREQYF. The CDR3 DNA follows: TGTGCCAGTAGTACCGGGACAGGGCGCGAGCAGTACTTC.

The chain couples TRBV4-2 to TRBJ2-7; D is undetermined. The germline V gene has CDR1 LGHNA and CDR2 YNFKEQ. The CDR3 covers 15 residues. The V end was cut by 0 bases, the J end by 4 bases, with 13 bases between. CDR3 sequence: CASSQDGNSVYEQYF. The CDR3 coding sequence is TGTGCCAGCAGCCAAGATGGGAACTCCGTTTACGAGCAGTACTTC.

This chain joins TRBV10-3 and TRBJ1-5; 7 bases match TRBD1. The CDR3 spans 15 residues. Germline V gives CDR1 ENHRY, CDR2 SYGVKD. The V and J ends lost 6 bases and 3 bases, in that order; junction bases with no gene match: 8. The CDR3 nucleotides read TGTGCCATCAGCCCGGGACAGAGTAACAATCAGCCCCAGCATTTT. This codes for CAISPGQSNNQPQHF.

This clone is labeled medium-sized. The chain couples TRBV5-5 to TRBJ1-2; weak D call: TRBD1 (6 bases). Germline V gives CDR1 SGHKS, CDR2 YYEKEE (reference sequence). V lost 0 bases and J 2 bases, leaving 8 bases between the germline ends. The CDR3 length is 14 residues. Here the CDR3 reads CASSLGTVNYGYTF. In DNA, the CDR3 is TGTGCCAGCAGCTTGGGGACAGTCAACTATGGCTACACCTTC.

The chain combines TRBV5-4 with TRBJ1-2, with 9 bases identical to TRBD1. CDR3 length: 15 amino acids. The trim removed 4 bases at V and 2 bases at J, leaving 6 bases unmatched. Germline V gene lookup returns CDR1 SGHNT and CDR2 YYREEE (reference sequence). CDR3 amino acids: CASSPWTGVNYGYTF. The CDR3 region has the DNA TGTGCCAGCAGCCCCTGGACAGGGGTGAACTATGGCTACACCTTC.

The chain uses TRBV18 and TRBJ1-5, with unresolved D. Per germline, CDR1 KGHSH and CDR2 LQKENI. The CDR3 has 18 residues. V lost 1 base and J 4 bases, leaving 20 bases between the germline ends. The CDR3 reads CASSPRPRTQIKNQPQHF. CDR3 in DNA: TGTGCCAGCTCACCACGCCCCAGAACCCAAATTAAAAATCAGCCCCAGCATTTT.

CDR3 nucleotides: TGTGCCAGTAGTTCGGCCGGGACAGGGTACTATCAGCCCCAGCATTTT. Residues: CASSSAGTGYYQPQHF. The genes are TRBV19 and TRBJ1-5, with TRBD1 matching over 9 bases. The CDR3 sequence is 16 residues long. V was pared by 5 bases and J by 5 bases, with 10 bases of the junction left unmatched. The germline V gene has CDR1 LNHDA and CDR2 SQIVND (reference sequence).

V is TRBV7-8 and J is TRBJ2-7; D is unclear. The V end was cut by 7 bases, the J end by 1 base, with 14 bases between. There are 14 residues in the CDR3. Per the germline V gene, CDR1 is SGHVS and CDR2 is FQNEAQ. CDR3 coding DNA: TGTGCCAGCAAGCCCGAACACCTATCCTACGAGCAGTACTTC. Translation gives CASKPEHLSYEQYF.

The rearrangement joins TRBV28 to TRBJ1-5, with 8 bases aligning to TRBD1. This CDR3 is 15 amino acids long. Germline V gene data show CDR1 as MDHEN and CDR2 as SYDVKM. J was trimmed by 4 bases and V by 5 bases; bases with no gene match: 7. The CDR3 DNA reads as TGTGCCAGCAGTCCAGGGGGCTCACCTAATCAGCCCCAGCATTTT. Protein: CASSPGGSPNQPQHF.

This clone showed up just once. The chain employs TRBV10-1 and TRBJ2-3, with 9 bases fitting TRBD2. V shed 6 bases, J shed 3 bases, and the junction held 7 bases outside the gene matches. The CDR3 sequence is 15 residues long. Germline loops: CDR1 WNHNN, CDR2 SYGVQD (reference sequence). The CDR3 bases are TGCGCCAGCAGCGGAGGGACTAGCTATACAGATACGCAGTATTTT. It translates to CASSGGTSYTDTQYF.

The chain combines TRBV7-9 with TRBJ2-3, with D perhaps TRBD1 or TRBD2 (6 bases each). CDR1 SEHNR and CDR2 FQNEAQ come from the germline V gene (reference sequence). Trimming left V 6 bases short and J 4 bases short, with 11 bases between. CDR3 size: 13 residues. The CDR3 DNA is TGTGCCAGCAGGCGGGACACCTCAGATACGCAGTATTTT. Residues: CASRRDTSDTQYF.

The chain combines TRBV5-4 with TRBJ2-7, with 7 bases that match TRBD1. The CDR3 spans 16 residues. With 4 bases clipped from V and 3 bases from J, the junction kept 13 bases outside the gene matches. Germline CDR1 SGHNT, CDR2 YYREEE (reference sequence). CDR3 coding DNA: TGTGCCAGCAGCCCGACCAAACAGGGGCTCGTCTACGAGCAGTACTTC. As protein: CASSPTKQGLVYEQYF.

The CDR3, as DNA: TGTGCCAGCACTCCGGGGGACAGGGGGCAGCCCCAGCATTTT. Protein sequence: CASTPGDRGQPQHF. This chain links TRBV28 with TRBJ1-5, with 11 bases that match TRBD1. This CDR3 comprises 14 residues. Germline values: CDR1 MDHEN, CDR2 SYDVKM. V was clipped by 7 bases and J by 7 bases; unmatched bases: 6.

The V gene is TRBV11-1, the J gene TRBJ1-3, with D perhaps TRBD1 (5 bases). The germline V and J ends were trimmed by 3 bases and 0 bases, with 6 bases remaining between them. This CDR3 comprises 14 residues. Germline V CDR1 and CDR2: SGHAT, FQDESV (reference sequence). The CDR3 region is CASSLGGSGNTIYF. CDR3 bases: TGTGCCAGCAGCTTGGGGGGCTCTGGAAACACCATATATTTT.

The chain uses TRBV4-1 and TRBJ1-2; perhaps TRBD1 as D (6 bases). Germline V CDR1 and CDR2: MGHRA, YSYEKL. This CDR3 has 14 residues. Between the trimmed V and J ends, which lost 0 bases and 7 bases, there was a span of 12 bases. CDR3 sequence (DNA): TGCGCCAGCAGCCAAGAATGGGGGGCGGGTGGCTACACCTTC. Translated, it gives CASSQEWGAGGYTF.

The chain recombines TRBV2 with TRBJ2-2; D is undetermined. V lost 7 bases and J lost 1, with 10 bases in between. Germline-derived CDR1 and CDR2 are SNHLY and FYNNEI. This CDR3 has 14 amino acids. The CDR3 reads CASTTNLNTGELFF. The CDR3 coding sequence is TGTGCCAGCACTACGAACCTGAACACCGGGGAGCTGTTTTTT.